This T cell receptor beta chain originates from a study of CD8+CD57+ T cells in acquired aplastic anemia. Across the study: The DNA of sorted CD4+ and CD8+ cells averaged 3.2 ug. Study-level findings and limits: A set of twenty-nine CD8+ CDR3 sequences was shared between patients and controls, and these sequences appeared highly expressed in patients.

This clonotype was seen many times. Its cognate antigen is unknown. CDR1 is SQVTM, CDR2 ANQGSEA, per germline. V was cut by 3 bases and J by 4 bases, with 12 bases left in between. CDR3 length: 14 amino acids. Using genomic DNA as the template, TCR beta VDJ and CDR3 profiling was carried out. TCRdb processed the reads anew with MiXCR; each CDR3 protein has one entry. The sample comprises 150,000 to 200,000 distinct CDR3 sequences, 40% to 50% of which are singletons, and around a third rests with the top ten. Individuals selected for sequencing had exhibited CD8+CD57+ cell expansion on flow cytometry. Among the patients, none had received any therapy at the time of blood sampling.

Sequenced material: sorted CD4+, CD8+, or CD8+CD57+ T cells (not recorded which) from PBMCs. The TCR comes from a human donor with aplastic anemia. V is TRBV29-1 and J is TRBJ2-2, with D maybe TRBD2 (6 bases). The CDR3 DNA is TGCAGCGTTGATATAGAGGGAGGCACCGGGGAGCTGTTTTTT. Translated, it gives CSVDIEGGTGELFF.